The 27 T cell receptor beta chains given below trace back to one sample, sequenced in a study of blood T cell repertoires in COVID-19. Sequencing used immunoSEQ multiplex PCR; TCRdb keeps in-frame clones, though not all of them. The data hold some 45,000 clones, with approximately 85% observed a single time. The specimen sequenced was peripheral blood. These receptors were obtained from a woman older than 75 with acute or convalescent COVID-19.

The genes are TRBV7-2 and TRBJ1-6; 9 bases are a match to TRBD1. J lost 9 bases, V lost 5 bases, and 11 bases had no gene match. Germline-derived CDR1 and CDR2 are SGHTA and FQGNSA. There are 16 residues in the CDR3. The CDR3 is CASSVTRTGVVSPLHF. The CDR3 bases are TGTGCCAGCAGCGTTACTCGGACAGGGGTTGTTTCACCCCTCCACTTT.

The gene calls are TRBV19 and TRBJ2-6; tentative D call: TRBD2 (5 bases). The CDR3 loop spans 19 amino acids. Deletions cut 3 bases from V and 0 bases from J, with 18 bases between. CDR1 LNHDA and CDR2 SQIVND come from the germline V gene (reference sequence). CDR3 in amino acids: CASSMGQAKRGSGANVLTF. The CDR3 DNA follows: TGTGCCAGTAGTATGGGCCAGGCTAAACGGGGCTCTGGGGCCAACGTCCTGACTTTC. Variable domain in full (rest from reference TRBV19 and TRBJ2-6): DGGITQSPKYLFRKEGQNVTLSCEQNLNHDAMYWYRQDPGQGLRLIYYSQIVNDFQKGDIAEGYSVSREKKESFPLTVTSAQKNPTAFYLCASSMGQAKRGSGANVLTFGAGSRLTVL.

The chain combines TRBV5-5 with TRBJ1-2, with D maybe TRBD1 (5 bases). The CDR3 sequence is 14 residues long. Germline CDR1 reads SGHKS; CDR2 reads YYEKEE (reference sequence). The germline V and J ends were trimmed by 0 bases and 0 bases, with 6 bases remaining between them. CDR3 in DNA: TGTGCCAGCAGCTTGGCGACAGCTAACTATGGCTACACCTTC. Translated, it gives CASSLATANYGYTF.

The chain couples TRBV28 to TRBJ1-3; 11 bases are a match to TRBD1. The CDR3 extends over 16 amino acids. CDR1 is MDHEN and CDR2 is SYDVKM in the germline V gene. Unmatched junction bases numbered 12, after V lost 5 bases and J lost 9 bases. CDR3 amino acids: CASSIGQGAPRGTIYF. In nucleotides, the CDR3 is TGTGCCAGCAGTATCGGACAGGGGGCACCCCGGGGCACCATATATTTT.

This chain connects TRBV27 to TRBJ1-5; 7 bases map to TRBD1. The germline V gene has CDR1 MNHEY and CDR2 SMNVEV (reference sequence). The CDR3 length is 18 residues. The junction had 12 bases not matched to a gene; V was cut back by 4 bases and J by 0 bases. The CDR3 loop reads CASSSSTGKSYSNQPQHF. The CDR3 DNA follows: TGTGCCAGCAGTTCGTCGACAGGGAAGAGTTATAGCAATCAGCCCCAGCATTTT.

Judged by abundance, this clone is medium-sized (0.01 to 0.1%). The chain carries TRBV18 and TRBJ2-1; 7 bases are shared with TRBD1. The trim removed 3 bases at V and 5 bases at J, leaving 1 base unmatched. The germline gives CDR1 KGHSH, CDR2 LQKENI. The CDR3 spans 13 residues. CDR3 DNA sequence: TGTGCCAGCTCACCGGACAGGAACAATGAGCAGTTCTTC. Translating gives CASSPDRNNEQFF.

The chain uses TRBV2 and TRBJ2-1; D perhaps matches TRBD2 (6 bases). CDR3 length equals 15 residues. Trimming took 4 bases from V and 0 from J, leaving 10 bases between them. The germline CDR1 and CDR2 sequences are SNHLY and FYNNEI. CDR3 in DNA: TGTGCCAGCAGTGTTGCGGGATTCTCCTACAATGAGCAGTTCTTC. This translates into CASSVAGFSYNEQFF.

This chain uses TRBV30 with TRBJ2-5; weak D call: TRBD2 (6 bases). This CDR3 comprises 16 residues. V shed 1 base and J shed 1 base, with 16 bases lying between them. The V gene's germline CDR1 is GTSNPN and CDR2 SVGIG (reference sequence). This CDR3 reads CAWSGAVRGSQETQYF. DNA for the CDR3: TGTGCCTGGAGTGGCGCGGTCCGGGGGTCCCAAGAGACCCAGTACTTC.

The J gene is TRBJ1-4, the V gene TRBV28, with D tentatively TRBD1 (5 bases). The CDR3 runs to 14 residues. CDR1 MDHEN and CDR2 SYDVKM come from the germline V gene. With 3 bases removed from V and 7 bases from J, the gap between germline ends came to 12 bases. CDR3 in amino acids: CASSFGGDTEKLFF. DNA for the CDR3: TGTGCCAGCAGTTTCGGGGGTGATACTGAAAAACTGTTTTTT.

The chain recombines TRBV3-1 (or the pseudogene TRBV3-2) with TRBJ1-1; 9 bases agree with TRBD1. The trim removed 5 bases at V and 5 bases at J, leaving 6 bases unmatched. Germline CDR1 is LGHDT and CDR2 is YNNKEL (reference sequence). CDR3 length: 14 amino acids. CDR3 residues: CASSAGTGSTEAFF. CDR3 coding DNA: TGTGCCAGCAGCGCCGGGACAGGGTCAACTGAAGCTTTCTTT.

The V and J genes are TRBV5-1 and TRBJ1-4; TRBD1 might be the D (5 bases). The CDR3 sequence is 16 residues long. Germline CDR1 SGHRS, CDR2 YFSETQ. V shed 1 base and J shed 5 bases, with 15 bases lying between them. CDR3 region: CASSLNGGGWNEKLFF. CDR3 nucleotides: TGCGCCAGCAGCTTGAATGGCGGGGGATGGAATGAAAAACTGTTTTTT.

CDR3 loop: CASSLGAGTAHEQYF. In DNA form, the CDR3 reads TGTGCCAGCAGCTTAGGGGCAGGGACTGCACACGAGCAGTACTTC. V gene TRBV7-2 combines with J gene TRBJ2-7; TRBD2 might be the D (6 bases). Germline V gene sequence: CDR1 SGHTA, CDR2 FQGNSA. This CDR3 comprises 15 residues. Trimming removed 1 base from V and 5 bases from J, with 15 bases in between.

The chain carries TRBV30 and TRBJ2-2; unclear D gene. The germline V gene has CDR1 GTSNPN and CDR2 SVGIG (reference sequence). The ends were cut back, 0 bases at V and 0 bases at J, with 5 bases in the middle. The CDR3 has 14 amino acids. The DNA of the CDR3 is TGTGCCTGGAGTGTACAGCCGAACACCGGGGAGCTGTTTTTT. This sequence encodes CAWSVQPNTGELFF.

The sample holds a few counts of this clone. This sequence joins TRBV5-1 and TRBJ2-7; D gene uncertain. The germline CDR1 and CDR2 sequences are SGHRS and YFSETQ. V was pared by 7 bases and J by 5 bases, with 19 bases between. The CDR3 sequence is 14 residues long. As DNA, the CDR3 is TGCGCCAGCCGGAGTGGAGTTGAAGTCGACGAGCAGTACTTC. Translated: CASRSGVEVDEQYF.

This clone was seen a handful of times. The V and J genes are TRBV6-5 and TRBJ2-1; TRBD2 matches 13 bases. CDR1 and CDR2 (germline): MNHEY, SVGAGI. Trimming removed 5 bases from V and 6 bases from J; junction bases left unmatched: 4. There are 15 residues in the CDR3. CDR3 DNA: TGTGCCAGCAGTCCGGGACTAGCGGGAAGCAATGAGCAGTTCTTC. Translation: CASSPGLAGSNEQFF.

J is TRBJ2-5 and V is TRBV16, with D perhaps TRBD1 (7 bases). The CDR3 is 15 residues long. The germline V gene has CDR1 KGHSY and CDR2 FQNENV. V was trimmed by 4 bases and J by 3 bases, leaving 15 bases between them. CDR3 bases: TGTGCCAGCAGCCTTCGGACAGGCGGGGAAGAGACCCAGTACTTC. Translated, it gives CASSLRTGGEETQYF.

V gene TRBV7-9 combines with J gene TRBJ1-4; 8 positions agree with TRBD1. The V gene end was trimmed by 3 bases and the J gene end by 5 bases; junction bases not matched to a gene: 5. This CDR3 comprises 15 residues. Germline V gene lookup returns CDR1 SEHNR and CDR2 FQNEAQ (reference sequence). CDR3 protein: CASSFPTGENEKLFF. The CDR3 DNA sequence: TGTGCCAGCAGCTTTCCGACAGGGGAAAATGAAAAACTGTTTTTT.

CDR3 bases: TGTGCCAGCAGCCTTAGCTTCCGGAGCGAGCAGTACTTC. Its translation is CASSLSFRSEQYF. The chain couples TRBV3-1 (or the pseudogene TRBV3-2) to TRBJ2-7, with unresolved D. The length of the CDR3 is 13 residues. The V end lost 4 bases, the J end lost 6 bases, and 13 bases lay between the germline ends. Per germline, CDR1 LGHDT and CDR2 YNNKEL (reference sequence).

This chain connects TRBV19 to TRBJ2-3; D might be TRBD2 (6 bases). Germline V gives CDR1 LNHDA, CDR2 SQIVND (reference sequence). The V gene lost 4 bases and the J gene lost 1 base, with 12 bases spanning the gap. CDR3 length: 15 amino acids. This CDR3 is CASSSLAHGTDTQYF. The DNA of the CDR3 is TGTGCCAGTAGTAGTCTAGCGCATGGCACAGATACGCAGTATTTT.

CDR3 nucleotide sequence: TGTGCCTGGAGACTTAGCGGGAGCGGCACAGATACGCAGTATTTT. Translating it yields CAWRLSGSGTDTQYF. The chain carries TRBV30 and TRBJ2-3; 9 bases map to TRBD2. The V segment lost 3 bases and the J segment 1 base; nucleotides outside the gene matches: 5. The V gene's germline CDR1 is GTSNPN and CDR2 SVGIG (reference sequence). The CDR3 covers 15 residues.

The CDR3: CASSTTSGPMRGYGYTF. The CDR3 bases are TGTGCCAGCAGTACAACCTCCGGGCCAATGCGGGGCTATGGCTACACCTTC. The V and J genes are TRBV11-2 and TRBJ1-2; no clear D. Germline-derived CDR1 and CDR2 are SGHAT and FQNNGV. This CDR3 is 17 amino acids long. Trimming removed 6 bases at V and 4 bases at J, with 24 bases between.

The CDR3: CASSPPGGQGLYEQYF. The CDR3, as DNA: TGTGCCAGCAGCCCTCCTGGGGGACAGGGACTCTACGAGCAGTACTTC. V usage is TRBV14 and J usage is TRBJ2-7; 9 nucleotides align to TRBD1. The CDR3 has 16 amino acids. J gave up 3 bases and V 4 bases, and 10 bases lay outside the gene matches. CDR1 SGHDN and CDR2 FVKESK come from the germline V gene.

CDR3 loop: CATQDSTINSPLHF. CDR3 bases: TGTGCCACCCAGGACAGTACTATTAATTCACCCCTCCACTTT. The chain links TRBV10-3 to TRBJ1-6; D is perhaps TRBD1 (6 bases). This CDR3 is 14 amino acids long. V was shortened by 10 bases and J by 6 bases, with 16 bases between the two germline ends. Germline V lookup: CDR1 ENHRY, CDR2 SYGVKD.

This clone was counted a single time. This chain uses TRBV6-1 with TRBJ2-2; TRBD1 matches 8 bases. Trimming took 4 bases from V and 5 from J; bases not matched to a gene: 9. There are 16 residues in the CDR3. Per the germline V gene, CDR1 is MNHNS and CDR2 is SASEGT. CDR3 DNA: TGTGCCAGCAGTGCCTCCAGGGGGCATTGGACCGGGGAGCTGTTTTTT. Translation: CASSASRGHWTGELFF.

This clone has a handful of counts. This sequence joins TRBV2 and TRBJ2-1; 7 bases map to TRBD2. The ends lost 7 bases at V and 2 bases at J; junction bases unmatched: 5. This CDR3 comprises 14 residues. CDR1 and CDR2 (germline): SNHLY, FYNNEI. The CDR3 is CASIREGTYNEQFF. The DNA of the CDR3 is TGTGCCAGCATTAGGGAGGGAACCTACAATGAGCAGTTCTTC.

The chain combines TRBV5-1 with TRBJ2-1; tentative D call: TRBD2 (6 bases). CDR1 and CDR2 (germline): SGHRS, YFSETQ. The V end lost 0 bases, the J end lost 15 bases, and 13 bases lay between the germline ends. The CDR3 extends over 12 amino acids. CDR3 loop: CASSLEAGRAFF. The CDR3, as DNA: TGCGCCAGCAGCTTGGAAGCGGGCCGTGCGTTCTTC.

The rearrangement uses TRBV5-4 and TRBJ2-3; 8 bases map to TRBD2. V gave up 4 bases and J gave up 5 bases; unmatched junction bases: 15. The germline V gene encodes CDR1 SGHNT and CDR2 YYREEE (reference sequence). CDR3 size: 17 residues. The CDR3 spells CASSTPPGRAGEDTQYF. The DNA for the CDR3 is TGTGCCAGCAGCACGCCCCCCGGGAGGGCCGGAGAAGATACGCAGTATTTT. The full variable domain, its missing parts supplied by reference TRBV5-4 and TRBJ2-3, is ETGVTQSPTHLIKTRGQQVTLRCSSQSGHNTVSWYQQALGQGPQFIFQYYREEENGRGNFPPRFSGLQFPNYSSELNVNALELDDSALYLCASSTPPGRAGEDTQYFGPGTRLTVL.